This T cell receptor (beta chain) is drawn from a study of CD8 T cells in ankylosing spondylitis. In this sample, this clonotype turned up many times. Its target is not known. Generation of TCR beta libraries employed quantitative 5'-RACE incorporating molecular barcodes. TCRdb passed the 5' RACE reads through MiXCR, listing each CDR3 protein once. The data hold over 100,000 distinct CDR3 sequences, with over 6.5% observed a single time. This CDR3 spans 13 amino acids. V dropped 4 bases and J dropped 6; count of bases not matched to a gene: 1. The germline V gene encodes CDR1 SGHAT and CDR2 FQNNGV. Study-level results: Before this, some motif variants had been reported in reactive arthritis synovial fluid and blood. Disease-linked clones were CD8+ and relatively rare in peripheral blood. Within ankylosing spondylitis blood, a TCR beta motif made up of several highly homologous variants appeared to be characteristic.

The receptor was derived from a male donor with ankylosing spondylitis or in good health (not recorded which). V usage is TRBV11-2 and J usage is TRBJ2-4, with 9 nucleotides matching TRBD2. Material: blood, either unsorted or a sorted T cell fraction (not recorded which). The CDR3 bases are TGTGCCAGCAGCTCGGGACTAGCAAACATTCAGTACTTC. It is translated as CASSSGLANIQYF.